This record looks at one T cell receptor (beta chain) sequence and its context. This sample stems from a study of blood T cell repertoires in COVID-19. Background on the study: The study drew acute and convalescent COVID-19 samples from the United States, Italy and Spain.

This table comes from immunoSEQ multiplex PCR, and its TCRdb copy is limited to in-frame clones, with some not included. Of approximately 90,000 clones in the sample, approximately 80% are singletons; the top ten hold approximately 6.3%. The CDR3 runs 15 residues. In germline, CDR1 is MNHEY, CDR2 SVGEGT. Trimming removed 5 bases from V and 2 bases from J, with 15 bases in between. The rearrangement uses TRBV6-2 or TRBV6-3 and TRBJ1-2, with TRBD1 as a possible D gene (5 bases). Sequencing input: peripheral blood. This clonotype originated in a man aged 65-85 years with COVID-19, enrolled during active disease. The CDR3 bases are TGTGCCAGCAGTAATAGAGGTCGGGGGAACTATGGCTACACCTTC. Protein product: CASSNRGRGNYGYTF.